One sample yielded the 32 T cell receptor beta chains listed below, sequenced in a study of T cells in Graves' hyperthyroidism and ophthalmopathy. TCR beta CDR3 regions were amplified from RNA transcripts. HTBI primers drove first-round RT-PCR of the TCR CDR3. TCRdb used MiXCR to reprocess the multiplex PCR reads, holding one entry per CDR3 protein. The sample carries about 420,000 distinct CDR3 sequences, roughly 14% recorded once. The sequenced sample consisted of blood. These receptors all stem from a young woman with Graves' hyperthyroidism.

This chain uses TRBV5-1 with TRBJ2-3; D gene ambiguous. This CDR3 comprises 13 residues. The V and J ends lost 3 bases and 1 base respectively, with 6 bases between them. Per the germline V gene, CDR1 is SGHRS and CDR2 is YFSETQ. CDR3 residues: CASSWGGTDTQYF. In DNA form, the CDR3 reads TGCGCCAGCAGCTGGGGTGGCACAGATACGCAGTATTTT.

This clonotype was seen at least ten times. This sequence joins TRBV7-2 and TRBJ2-7; 7 positions match TRBD2. Germline CDR1 SGHTA, CDR2 FQGNSA. The CDR3 has 14 amino acids. V lost 3 bases, J lost 4 bases, and 6 bases stayed unmatched. CDR3 residues: CASSFGGSIYEQYF. The CDR3 DNA is TGTGCCAGCAGCTTTGGCGGGAGTATTTACGAGCAGTACTTC.

This clonotype was found many times. The chain employs TRBV28 and TRBJ2-1; tentatively, D is TRBD2 (7 bases). Germline-derived CDR1 and CDR2 are MDHEN and SYDVKM. V gave up 6 bases and J gave up 7 bases, with 19 bases separating them. This CDR3 comprises 15 residues. The CDR3 reads CASRKGGGYENEQFF. In DNA form, the CDR3 reads TGTGCCAGCAGGAAGGGGGGGGGTTATGAGAATGAGCAGTTCTTC.

There are many counts of this clonotype. The chain recombines TRBV11-2 with TRBJ2-5; D not certain. V was clipped by 0 bases and J by 2 bases, with 10 bases between them. Germline V CDR1 and CDR2: SGHAT, FQNNGV. This CDR3 spans 15 amino acids. The CDR3 DNA sequence: TGTGCCAGCAGCTTAGATTTCGGCACGCAAGAGACCCAGTACTTC. Encoded protein: CASSLDFGTQETQYF. Combining the CDR3 with reference TRBV11-2 and TRBJ2-5 gives the whole variable domain EAGVAQSPRYKIIEKRQSVAFWCNPISGHATLYWYQQILGQGPKLLIQFQNNGVVDDSQLPKDRFSAERLKGVDSTLKIQPAKLEDSAVYLCASSLDFGTQETQYFGPGTRLLVL.

This clonotype was recorded many times. This chain links TRBV6-5 with TRBJ2-7; D is perhaps TRBD1 (5 bases). Germline loops: CDR1 MNHEY, CDR2 SVGAGI. The CDR3 loop spans 14 amino acids. The germline V and J ends were trimmed by 2 bases and 1 base, with 9 bases remaining between them. The CDR3 reads CASSYDRFSYEQYF. In DNA, the CDR3 is TGTGCCAGCAGTTACGACAGATTTTCCTACGAGCAGTACTTC.

This clonotype was picked up many times. The V gene is TRBV6-1, the J gene TRBJ2-5; 12 bases line up with TRBD2. The length of the CDR3 is 16 residues. CDR1 and CDR2 (germline): MNHNS, SASEGT. V shed 5 bases, J shed 5 bases, and the junction held 9 bases outside the gene matches. CDR3 region: CASSYPRLAGDETQYF. Written as DNA, the CDR3 is TGTGCCAGCAGTTACCCCCGACTAGCGGGGGATGAGACCCAGTACTTC.

This clonotype was counted at least ten times. V and J are TRBV2 and TRBJ2-7, with D perhaps matching TRBD1 (5 bases). Per the germline V gene, CDR1 is SNHLY and CDR2 is FYNNEI. Trimming removed 4 bases from V and 3 bases from J, with 16 bases in between. This CDR3 is 15 amino acids long. Here the CDR3 reads CASSASPSDSYEQYF. As DNA, the CDR3 is TGTGCCAGCAGTGCCAGCCCATCCGACAGCTACGAGCAGTACTTC.

This clonotype was observed many times. The chain links TRBV10-3 to TRBJ1-2; D call uncertain. Germline values: CDR1 ENHRY, CDR2 SYGVKD. This CDR3 contains 13 residues. Trimming took 2 bases from V and 3 from J, leaving 7 bases between them. DNA for the CDR3: TGTGCCATCAGTGAGGGCAGCCACTATGGCTACACCTTC. The encoded protein is CAISEGSHYGYTF.

This sequence joins TRBV20-1 and TRBJ2-2, with D perhaps being TRBD1 or TRBD2 (5 bases each). V was pared by 5 bases and J by 4 bases, with 11 bases between. Germline V gene lookup returns CDR1 DFQATT and CDR2 SNEGSKA (reference sequence). The length of the CDR3 is 13 residues. In nucleotides, the CDR3 is TGCAGTGCTTTTGAGGGGCCCACCGGGGAGCTGTTTTTT. This gives the protein CSAFEGPTGELFF.

This clonotype was seen ten or more times. This chain links TRBV10-1 with TRBJ2-7; D may be TRBD1 (6 bases). Germline V CDR1 and CDR2: WNHNN, SYGVQD (reference sequence). CDR3 length: 14 amino acids. V lost 10 bases to trimming and J lost 0 bases, with 16 bases between them. The CDR3 bases are TGCGCCACCCCGACAGGAGTGCCCTCCTACGAGCAGTACTTC. As protein: CATPTGVPSYEQYF.

The sample holds a few counts of this clonotype. An end of the junction does not agree with germline; a read error may underlie this. The chain combines TRBV6-1 with TRBJ2-2, with D uncertain. The CDR3 has 14 residues. CDR1 and CDR2 from the germline V gene are MNHNS and SASEGT. The CDR3 bases are TGTGCCAACAGTGAAGAGCGGAACACCGGGGAGCTGTTTTTT. This sequence encodes CANSEERNTGELFF.

The rearrangement links TRBV6-1 to TRBJ1-2, with D possibly TRBD1 on 5 matching bases. The CDR3 length is 12 residues. Germline CDR1 and CDR2: MNHNS and SASEGT. V gave up 9 bases and J gave up 6 bases, with 14 bases separating them. CDR3 protein: CASTQGSHGYTF. For the CDR3, the DNA is TGTGCCAGTACGCAGGGTTCCCATGGCTACACCTTC.

This clonotype occurred many times. The chain has TRBV2 and TRBJ1-1; D is undetermined. Per germline, CDR1 SNHLY and CDR2 FYNNEI. Trimming cost V 8 bases and J 2 bases, with 15 bases left between them. The CDR3 totals 14 residues. The CDR3 DNA sequence: TGTGCCAGCCGTGCAACCTGGACTAACACTGAAGCTTTCTTT. Translated, it gives CASRATWTNTEAFF.

The rearrangement links TRBV29-1 to TRBJ2-5; 9 bases map to TRBD1. Germline CDR1 SQVTM, CDR2 ANQGSEA. The trim removed 7 bases at V and 5 bases at J, leaving 8 bases unmatched. The CDR3 is 13 residues long. CDR3 amino acids: CSGTGGFGETQYF. Written as DNA, the CDR3 is TGCAGCGGAACAGGGGGCTTTGGGGAGACCCAGTACTTC.

Comment on this clonotype: This sequence may be a read error, since a much larger clone differs from it by one base. The CDR3 here is CASSTNPGNEQFF. The CDR3 DNA sequence: TGTGCCAGCAGCACTAACCCGGGCAATGAGCAGTTCTTC. The chain uses TRBV11-3 and TRBJ2-1; D gene ambiguous. The CDR3 length is 13 residues. Trimming left V 5 bases short and J 6 bases short, with 11 bases between. The germline V gene has CDR1 SGHNT and CDR2 YENEEA.

In the case of this clonotype: This could be a read error, since a much larger clone is one nucleotide away. The chain employs TRBV2 and TRBJ1-6; 7 positions agree with TRBD1. Germline V gene sequence: CDR1 SNHLY, CDR2 FYNNEI. CDR3 size: 14 residues. The junction had 10 bases not matched to a gene; V was cut back by 11 bases and J by 6 bases. The CDR3 loop reads CAGSGDSINSPLHF. In nucleotides, the CDR3 is TGTGCCGGCTCGGGGGACAGTATTAATTCACCCCTCCACTTT.

This clonotype has at least ten counts. The chain recombines TRBV18 with TRBJ2-1; unclear D gene. The length of the CDR3 is 13 residues. V shed 6 bases and J shed 6 bases, with 12 bases lying between them. Germline CDR1 and CDR2: KGHSH and LQKENI. In DNA form, the CDR3 reads TGTGCCAGCTCCCCGACTGCCAGCAATGAGCAGTTCTTC. The encoded protein is CASSPTASNEQFF.

This clonotype was found many times. The chain joins TRBV20-1 to TRBJ2-1, with 9 bases aligning to TRBD2. This CDR3 has 14 amino acids. J lost 9 bases, V lost 6 bases, and 12 bases had no gene match. Germline V gene sequence: CDR1 DFQATT, CDR2 SNEGSKA (reference sequence). The CDR3 protein is CSAGPGSGSGEQFF. In nucleotides, the CDR3 is TGCAGTGCCGGGCCTGGTAGCGGGAGTGGTGAGCAGTTCTTC.

This clonotype was observed at least ten times. The gene calls are TRBV9 and TRBJ2-3; D possibly uses TRBD1 or TRBD2 (5 bases each). The CDR3 loop spans 15 amino acids. V lost 6 bases, J lost 3 bases, and 17 bases lay in between. Germline CDR1 and CDR2: SGDLS and YYNGEE. The CDR3 sequence: CASTPRGERTDTQYF. CDR3 coding DNA: TGTGCCAGCACACCGAGGGGAGAGAGGACAGATACGCAGTATTTT. The full variable domain, in which reference TRBV9 and TRBJ2-3 provide the parts outside the CDR3, is DSGVTQTPKHLITATGQRVTLRCSPRSGDLSVYWYQQSLDQGLQFLIQYYNGEERAKGNILERFSAQQFPDLHSELNLSSLELGDSALYFCASTPRGERTDTQYFGPGTRLTVL.

This clonotype has ten or more counts. This sequence joins TRBV6-1 and TRBJ1-5; D is perhaps TRBD1 (5 bases). The CDR3 consists of 14 residues. CDR1 MNHNS and CDR2 SASEGT come from the germline V gene. The V end was cut by 4 bases, the J end by 2 bases, with 9 bases between. The CDR3 spells CASSGLGGNQPQHF. DNA for the CDR3: TGTGCCAGCAGTGGGTTGGGGGGCAATCAGCCCCAGCATTTT.

This clonotype was picked up many times. The rearrangement uses TRBV6-1 and TRBJ2-1, with D uncertain. Germline CDR1 MNHNS, CDR2 SASEGT. This CDR3 has 12 amino acids. V lost 5 bases, J lost 8 bases, and 10 bases lay in between. The CDR3 DNA sequence: TGTGCCAGCAGTCCAAACTTAGATGAGCAGTTCTTC. Translating it yields CASSPNLDEQFF.

This clonotype showed up many times. The genes are TRBV28 and TRBJ2-7; 7 bases match TRBD1. J lost 1 base, V lost 5 bases, and 8 bases had no gene match. Per the germline V gene, CDR1 is MDHEN and CDR2 is SYDVKM. The CDR3 sequence is 15 residues long. The CDR3 is CASSPTGAVSYEQYF. The DNA of the CDR3 is TGTGCCAGCAGTCCCACAGGGGCTGTATCCTACGAGCAGTACTTC.

The gene calls are TRBV4-2 and TRBJ2-2, with D uncertain. This CDR3 has 13 amino acids. In germline, CDR1 is LGHNA, CDR2 YNFKEQ. The germline V and J ends were trimmed by 0 bases and 1 base, with 0 bases remaining between them. CDR3 sequence reads: CASSQENTGELFF. The DNA for the CDR3 is TGTGCCAGCAGCCAAGAGAACACCGGGGAGCTGTTTTTT.

This clonotype came up many times. The chain carries TRBV7-9 and TRBJ1-2; D gene uncertain. V lost 8 bases and J 1 base, leaving 8 bases between the germline ends. The germline V gene encodes CDR1 SEHNR and CDR2 FQNEAQ (reference sequence). The CDR3 covers 12 residues. DNA for the CDR3: TGTGCCAGCGGCCACAGTAACTATGGCTACACCTTC. Protein: CASGHSNYGYTF.

V usage is TRBV19 and J usage is TRBJ2-3, with D maybe TRBD2 (5 bases). This CDR3 has 15 amino acids. Per germline, CDR1 LNHDA and CDR2 SQIVND (reference sequence). V gave up 1 base and J gave up 2 bases, with 10 bases separating them. The CDR3 is CASSIGTVATDTQYF. CDR3 coding DNA: TGTGCCAGTAGTATAGGGACTGTAGCCACAGATACGCAGTATTTT.

This clonotype has ten or more counts. This chain joins TRBV27 and TRBJ2-7; 7 nucleotides align to TRBD2. The V gene end was trimmed by 2 bases and the J gene end by 6 bases; junction bases not matched to a gene: 4. From germline, CDR1 is MNHEY and CDR2 SMNVEV (reference sequence). This CDR3 has 13 amino acids. The CDR3 coding sequence is TGTGCCAGCAGTTTAGAAGGGGAGGGCGAGCAGTACTTC. Its protein is CASSLEGEGEQYF.

This clonotype was observed at least ten times. The chain recombines TRBV28 with TRBJ1-3; TRBD1 matches 8 bases. CDR3 length equals 16 residues. CDR1 is MDHEN and CDR2 is SYDVKM in the germline V gene. The V gene end was trimmed by 6 bases and the J gene end by 4 bases; junction bases not matched to a gene: 11. The CDR3 DNA sequence: TGTGCCAGCAGCCCCCCTCAGGGGGCGATAGGAAACACCATATATTTT. Translation gives CASSPPQGAIGNTIYF.

This clonotype occurred many times. J is TRBJ2-2 and V is TRBV7-9; 9 nucleotides line up with TRBD1. V trimming: 5 bases; J trimming: 5 bases; junction bases outside the gene matches: 15. This CDR3 has 18 amino acids. Per germline, CDR1 SEHNR and CDR2 FQNEAQ (reference sequence). DNA for the CDR3: TGTGCCAGCAGCCATGGGACAGGGTTTAGCATGGGGACCGGGGAGCTGTTTTTT. Amino acids: CASSHGTGFSMGTGELFF.

The chain joins TRBV12-3 or TRBV12-4 to TRBJ2-2; no reliable D call. The CDR3 contains 13 residues. Trimming cost V 3 bases and J 3 bases, with 5 bases left between them. The CDR3 here is CASSFLDTGELFF. DNA of the CDR3: TGTGCCAGCAGTTTTTTAGACACCGGGGAGCTGTTTTTT.

The rearrangement joins TRBV2 to TRBJ2-4; D is possibly TRBD1 (6 bases). V was pared by 8 bases and J by 0 bases, with 11 bases between. Per the germline V gene, CDR1 is SNHLY and CDR2 is FYNNEI. The CDR3 runs to 14 residues. The DNA for the CDR3 is TGTGCCAGCCGTGGGGGCCTAGCCAAAAACATTCAGTACTTC. Protein: CASRGGLAKNIQYF.

This clonotype was counted at least ten times. The rearrangement joins TRBV12-3 or TRBV12-4 to TRBJ2-2; the match to TRBD1 covers 7 bases. The CDR3 is 15 residues long. Trimming removed 6 bases from V and 2 bases from J; junction bases left unmatched: 6. CDR3 protein: CASSYRGYNTGELFF. As DNA, the CDR3 is TGTGCCAGCAGCTACAGGGGCTACAACACCGGGGAGCTGTTTTTT.

This clonotype was detected many times. This chain connects TRBV29-1 to TRBJ2-6; D is perhaps TRBD2 (5 bases). The V gene lost 6 bases and the J gene lost 2 bases, with 8 bases spanning the gap. Germline lookup yields CDR1 SQVTM and CDR2 ANQGSEA. The CDR3 sequence is 13 residues long. CDR3 sequence reads: CSVWETGANVLTF. For the CDR3, the DNA is TGCAGCGTCTGGGAGACTGGGGCCAACGTCCTGACTTTC.